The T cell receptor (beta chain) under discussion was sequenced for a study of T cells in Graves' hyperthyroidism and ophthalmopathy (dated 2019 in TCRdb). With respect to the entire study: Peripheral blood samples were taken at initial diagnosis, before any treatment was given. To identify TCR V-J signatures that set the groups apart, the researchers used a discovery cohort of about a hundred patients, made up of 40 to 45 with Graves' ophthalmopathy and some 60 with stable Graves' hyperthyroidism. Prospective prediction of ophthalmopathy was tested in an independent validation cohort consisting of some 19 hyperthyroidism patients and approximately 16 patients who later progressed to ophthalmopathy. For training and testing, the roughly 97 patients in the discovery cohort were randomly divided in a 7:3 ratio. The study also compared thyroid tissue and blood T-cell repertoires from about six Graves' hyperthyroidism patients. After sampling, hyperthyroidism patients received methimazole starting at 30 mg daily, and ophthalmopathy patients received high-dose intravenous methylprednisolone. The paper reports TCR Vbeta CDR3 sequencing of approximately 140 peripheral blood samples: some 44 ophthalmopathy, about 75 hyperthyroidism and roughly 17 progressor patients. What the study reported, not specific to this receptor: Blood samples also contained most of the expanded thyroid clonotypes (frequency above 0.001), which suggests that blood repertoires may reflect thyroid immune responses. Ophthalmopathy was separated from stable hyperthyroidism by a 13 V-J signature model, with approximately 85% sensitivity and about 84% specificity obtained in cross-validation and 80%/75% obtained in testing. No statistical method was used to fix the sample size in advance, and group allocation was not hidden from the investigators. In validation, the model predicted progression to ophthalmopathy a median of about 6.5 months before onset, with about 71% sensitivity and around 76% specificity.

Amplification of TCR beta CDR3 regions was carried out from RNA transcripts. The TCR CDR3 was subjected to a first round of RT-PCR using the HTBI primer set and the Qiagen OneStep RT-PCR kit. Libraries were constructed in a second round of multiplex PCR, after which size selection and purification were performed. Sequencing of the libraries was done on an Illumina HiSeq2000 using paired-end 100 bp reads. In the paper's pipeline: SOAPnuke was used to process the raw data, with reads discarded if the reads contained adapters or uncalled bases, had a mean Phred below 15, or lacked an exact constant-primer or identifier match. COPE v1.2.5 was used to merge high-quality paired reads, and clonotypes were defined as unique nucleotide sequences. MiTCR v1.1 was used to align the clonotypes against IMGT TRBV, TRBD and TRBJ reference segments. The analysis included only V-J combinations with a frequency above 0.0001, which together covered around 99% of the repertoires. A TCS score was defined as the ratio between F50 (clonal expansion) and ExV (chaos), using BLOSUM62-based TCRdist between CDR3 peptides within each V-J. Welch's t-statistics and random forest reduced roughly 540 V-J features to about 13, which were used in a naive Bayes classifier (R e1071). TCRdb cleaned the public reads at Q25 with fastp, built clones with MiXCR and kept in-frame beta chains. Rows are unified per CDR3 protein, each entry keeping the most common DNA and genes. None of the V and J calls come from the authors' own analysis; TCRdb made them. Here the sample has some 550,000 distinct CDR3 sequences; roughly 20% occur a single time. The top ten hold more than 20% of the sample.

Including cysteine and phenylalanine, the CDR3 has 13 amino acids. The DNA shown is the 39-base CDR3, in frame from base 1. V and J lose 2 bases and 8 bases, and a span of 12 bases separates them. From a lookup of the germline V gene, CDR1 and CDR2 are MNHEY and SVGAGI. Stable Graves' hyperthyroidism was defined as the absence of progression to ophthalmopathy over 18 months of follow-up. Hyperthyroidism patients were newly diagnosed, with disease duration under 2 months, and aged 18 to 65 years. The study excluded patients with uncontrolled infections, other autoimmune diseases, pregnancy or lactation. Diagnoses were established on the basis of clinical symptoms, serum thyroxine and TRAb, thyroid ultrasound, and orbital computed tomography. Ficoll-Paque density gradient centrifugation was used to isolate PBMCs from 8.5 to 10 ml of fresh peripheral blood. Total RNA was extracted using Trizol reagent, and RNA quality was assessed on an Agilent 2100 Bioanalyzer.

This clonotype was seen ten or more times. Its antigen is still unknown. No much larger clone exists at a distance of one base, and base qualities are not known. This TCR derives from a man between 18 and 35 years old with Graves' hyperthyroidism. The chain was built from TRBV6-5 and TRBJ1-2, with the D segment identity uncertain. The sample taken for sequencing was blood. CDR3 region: CASSYDGSYGYTF. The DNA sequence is TGTGCCAGCAGTTACGATGGGTCTTACGGCTACACCTTC.